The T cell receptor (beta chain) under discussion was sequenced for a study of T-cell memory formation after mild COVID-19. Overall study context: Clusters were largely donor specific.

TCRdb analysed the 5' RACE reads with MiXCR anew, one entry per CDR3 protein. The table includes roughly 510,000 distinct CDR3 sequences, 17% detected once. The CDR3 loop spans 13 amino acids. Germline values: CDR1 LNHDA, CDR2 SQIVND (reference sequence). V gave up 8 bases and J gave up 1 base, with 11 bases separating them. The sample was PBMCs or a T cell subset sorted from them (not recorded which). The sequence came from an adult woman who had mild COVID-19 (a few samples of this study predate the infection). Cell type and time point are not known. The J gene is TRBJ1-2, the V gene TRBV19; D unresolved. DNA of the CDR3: TGTGCCAGTGGGTGGACTGTTAACTATGGCTACACCTTC. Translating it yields CASGWTVNYGYTF. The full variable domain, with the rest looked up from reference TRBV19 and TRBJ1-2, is DGGITQSPKYLFRKEGQNVTLSCEQNLNHDAMYWYRQDPGQGLRLIYYSQIVNDFQKGDIAEGYSVSREKKESFPLTVTSAQKNPTAFYLCASGWTVNYGYTFGSGTRLTVV.